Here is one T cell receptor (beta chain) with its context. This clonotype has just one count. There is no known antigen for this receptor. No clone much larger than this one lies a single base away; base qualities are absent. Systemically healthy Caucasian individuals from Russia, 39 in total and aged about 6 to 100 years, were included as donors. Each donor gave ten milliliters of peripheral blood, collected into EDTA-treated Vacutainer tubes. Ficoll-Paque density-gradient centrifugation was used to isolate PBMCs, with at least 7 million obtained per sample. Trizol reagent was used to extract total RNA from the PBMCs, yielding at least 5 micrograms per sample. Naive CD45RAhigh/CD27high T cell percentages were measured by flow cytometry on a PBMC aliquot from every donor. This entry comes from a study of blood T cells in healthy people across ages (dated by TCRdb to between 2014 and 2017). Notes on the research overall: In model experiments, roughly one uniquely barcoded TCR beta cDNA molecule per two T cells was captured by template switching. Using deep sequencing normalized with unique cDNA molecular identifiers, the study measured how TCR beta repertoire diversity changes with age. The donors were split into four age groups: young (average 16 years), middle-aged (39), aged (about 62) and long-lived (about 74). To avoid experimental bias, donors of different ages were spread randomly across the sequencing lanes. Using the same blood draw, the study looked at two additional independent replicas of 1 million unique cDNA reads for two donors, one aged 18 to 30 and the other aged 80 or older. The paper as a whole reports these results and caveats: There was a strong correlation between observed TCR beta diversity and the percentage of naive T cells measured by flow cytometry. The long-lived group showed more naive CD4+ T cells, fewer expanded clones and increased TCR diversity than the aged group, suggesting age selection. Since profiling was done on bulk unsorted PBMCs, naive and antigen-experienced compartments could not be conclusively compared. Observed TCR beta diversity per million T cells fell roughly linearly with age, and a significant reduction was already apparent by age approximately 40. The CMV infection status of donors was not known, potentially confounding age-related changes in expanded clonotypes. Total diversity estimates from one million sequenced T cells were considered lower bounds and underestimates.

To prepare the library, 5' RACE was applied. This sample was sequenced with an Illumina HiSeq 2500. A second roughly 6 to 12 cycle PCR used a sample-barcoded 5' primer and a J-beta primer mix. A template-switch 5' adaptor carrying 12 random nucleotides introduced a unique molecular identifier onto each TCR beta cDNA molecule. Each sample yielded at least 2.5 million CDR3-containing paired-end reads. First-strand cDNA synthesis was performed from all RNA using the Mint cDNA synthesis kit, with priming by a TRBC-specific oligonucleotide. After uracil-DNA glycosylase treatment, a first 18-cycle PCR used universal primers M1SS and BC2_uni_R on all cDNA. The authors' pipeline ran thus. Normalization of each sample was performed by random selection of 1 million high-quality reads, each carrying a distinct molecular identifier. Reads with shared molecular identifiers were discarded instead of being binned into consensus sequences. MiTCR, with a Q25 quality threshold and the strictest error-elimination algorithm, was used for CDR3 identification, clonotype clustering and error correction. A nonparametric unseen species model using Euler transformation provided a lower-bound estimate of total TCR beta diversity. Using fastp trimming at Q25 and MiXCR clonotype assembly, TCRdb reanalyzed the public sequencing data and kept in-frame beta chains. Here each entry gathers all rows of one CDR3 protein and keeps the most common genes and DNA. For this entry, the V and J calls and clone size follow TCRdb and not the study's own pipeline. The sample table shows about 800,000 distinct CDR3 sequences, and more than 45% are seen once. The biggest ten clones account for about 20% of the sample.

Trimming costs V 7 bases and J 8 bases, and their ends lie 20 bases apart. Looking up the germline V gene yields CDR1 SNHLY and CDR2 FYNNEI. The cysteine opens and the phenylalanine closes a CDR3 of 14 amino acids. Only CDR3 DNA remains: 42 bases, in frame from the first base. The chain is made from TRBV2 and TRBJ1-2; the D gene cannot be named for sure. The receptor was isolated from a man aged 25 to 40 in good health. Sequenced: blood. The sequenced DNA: TGTGCCAGCACCAATTACCGACGGTCCGGAGGCTACACCTTC. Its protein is CASTNYRRSGGYTF.